This TCR beta chain was captured in a study of blood T cell repertoires in COVID-19. Background on the study: Samples taken during acute and convalescent COVID-19 were collected in the United States, Italy and Spain.

Germline V gene lookup returns CDR1 SGHNT and CDR2 YYREEE (reference sequence). V lost 0 bases and J lost 8, with 13 bases in between. The CDR3 totals 14 residues. Clones were read by immunoSEQ multiplex PCR, and TCRdb kept only the in-frame ones, dropping some. The sample contains tens of thousands of clones, about 85% of which appear only once. This chain links TRBV5-4 with TRBJ2-3; the D gene is possibly TRBD1 (6 bases). The receptor was isolated from a human donor in a cohort sampled during active COVID-19. The sample comprised peripheral blood. The DNA for the CDR3 is TGTGCCAGCAGCTTGGAAGGGGGTGCGGGTACGCAGTATTTT. Translating it yields CASSLEGGAGTQYF.